This TCR beta chain stems from a study of PD-1 blockade in classical Hodgkin lymphoma. Study-level results: Only CD4+ TCR diversity, not CD8+, had risen significantly by C4D1. Lower baseline TCR diversity marked trial partial responders and progressors.

Repertoires were generated with immunoSEQ multiplex PCR, while TCRdb's copy carries only in-frame clones and drops some. This table has 40,000 to 65,000 clones, 81% appearing once. Germline V lookup: CDR1 SGHTA, CDR2 FQGNSA. The V end was cut by 6 bases, the J end by 3 bases, with 14 bases between. There are 14 residues in the CDR3. Brentuximab vedotin exposure varied, and every patient relapsed after autologous stem cell transplantation. Points on this clone: Its antigen is unknown.

The sequence derives from a human donor with classical Hodgkin lymphoma. This sample comprised peripheral blood mononuclear cells (PBMCs), obtained at baseline. The chain employs TRBV7-2 and TRBJ1-1; no reliable D call. In DNA, the CDR3 is TGTGCCAGCAGTAGTCGCGGCGGTTACACTGAAGCTTTCTTT. Protein product: CASSSRGGYTEAFF.